The source of this TCR beta chain is a study of blood T cell repertoires in COVID-19. Across the whole study: The United States, Italy and Spain supplied acute and convalescent COVID-19 samples.

Profiling relied on immunoSEQ multiplex PCR, and the TCRdb table lists in-frame clones only, not all of them. The sample has 210,000 or so clones, 83% seen once. Germline lookup yields CDR1 MNHEY and CDR2 SVGEGT. V lost 2 bases, J lost 0 bases, and 13 bases lay in between. The CDR3 is 16 amino acids. Seattle cases were enrolled at active infection and followed longitudinally. The receptor was isolated from a woman in her 30s with COVID-19, enrolled during active disease. The chain combines TRBV6-2 or TRBV6-3 with TRBJ1-1, with D possibly being TRBD1 (6 bases). The specimen sequenced was peripheral blood. For the CDR3, the DNA is TGTGCCAGCAGTTACCCTTCGACAGGATTGAACACTGAAGCTTTCTTT. This translates into CASSYPSTGLNTEAFF.